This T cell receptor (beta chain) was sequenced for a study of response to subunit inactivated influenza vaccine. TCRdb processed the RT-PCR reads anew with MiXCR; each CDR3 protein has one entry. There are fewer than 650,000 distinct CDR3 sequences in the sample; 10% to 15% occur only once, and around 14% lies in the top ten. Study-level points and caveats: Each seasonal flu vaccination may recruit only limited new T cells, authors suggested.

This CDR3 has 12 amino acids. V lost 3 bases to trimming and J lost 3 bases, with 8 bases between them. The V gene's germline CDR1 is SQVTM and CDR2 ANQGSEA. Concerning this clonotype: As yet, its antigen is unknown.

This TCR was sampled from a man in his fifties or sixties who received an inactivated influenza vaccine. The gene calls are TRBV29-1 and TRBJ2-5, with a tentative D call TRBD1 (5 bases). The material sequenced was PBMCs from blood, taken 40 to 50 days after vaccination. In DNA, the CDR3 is TGCAGCGTTGAGGTAGGGGAAGAGACCCAGTACTTC. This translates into CSVEVGEETQYF.